This record concerns one TCR beta chain sequence. The antigen is undetermined. This entry comes from a study of blood T cells in healthy people across ages. Study observations and caveats: No one knew whether donors had CMV, which possibly confounded expanded clonotype changes.

Sample-barcoded 5' priming and a J-beta primer mix drove a second PCR of roughly 6 to 12 cycles. TCRdb fed the 5' RACE reads into MiXCR, producing one record per CDR3 protein. The sample lists around 1.7 million distinct CDR3 sequences, about 28% occurring once. With each sample, at least 6 micrograms of total RNA were extracted. The source is a woman aged 25 to 39 in good health. Material: blood.

CDR3 DNA: TGCAGTGCTAAGGGGAGGGGGGGACTCGGACGCACTGAAGCTTTCTTT. It translates to CSAKGRGGLGRTEAFF. The V gene is TRBV20-1, the J gene TRBJ1-1; D perhaps matches TRBD1 (6 bases). The length of the CDR3 is 16 residues. Germline V gene lookup returns CDR1 DFQATT and CDR2 SNEGSKA (reference sequence). V lost 4 bases and J 4 bases, leaving 22 bases between the germline ends.